Each of the 2 T cell receptor beta chains below was sequenced from the same sample in a study of OX40 agonist ivuxolimab in advanced cancers. Measured with immunoSEQ multiplex PCR; TCRdb has only the in-frame clones, and not every one. Among roughly 20,000 clones listed, about four fifths were seen once. This material consisted of CD4+ or CD8+ T cells sorted from blood, taken in a trial of the OX40 agonist ivuxolimab. The source is an adult with an advanced solid tumor such as melanoma, head and neck, liver or kidney cancer.

The genes are TRBV5-5 and TRBJ2-7; 7 bases are shared with TRBD1. This CDR3 is built from 15 residues. The junction had 11 bases not matched to a gene; V was cut back by 2 bases and J by 6 bases. Per the germline V gene, CDR1 is SGHKS and CDR2 is YYEKEE (reference sequence). The DNA for the CDR3 is TGTGCCAGCAGCTTCGCAACAGGGGTTGGTGGCGAGCAGTACTTC. This gives the protein CASSFATGVGGEQYF.

The CDR3: CASSEAQSGGRELFF. The CDR3, as DNA: TGTGCCAGCAGTGAAGCGCAGTCAGGGGGTCGGGAGCTGTTTTTT. This sequence joins TRBV6-1 and TRBJ2-2, with TRBD1 identical over 7 bases. Germline-derived CDR1 and CDR2 are MNHNS and SASEGT. This CDR3 comprises 15 residues. V lost 0 bases, J lost 9 bases, and 7 bases stayed unmatched.